The present TCR beta chain was sequenced within a study of T cell responses to AZD1222 COVID-19 vaccine. General study points: Vaccine-associated CD4 TCRs ranged over spike, dominating at 160-218 and 743-854. Only a handful of AZD1222 recipients, several in all, had baseline seropositivity.

As to this clone: Its specificity is not known.

The CDR3 length is 15 residues. Germline values: CDR1 SGDLS, CDR2 YYNGEE. The V end was cut by 0 bases, the J end by 7 bases, with 16 bases between. Sequencing was performed with immunoSEQ multiplex PCR; in TCRdb, only in-frame clones are kept and a portion is missing. The sample records around 120,000 clones, 87% being singletons. The sequence was collected from an adult who received the AZD1222 COVID-19 vaccine. This specimen was peripheral blood, taken 28 days after the second AZD1222 dose. The gene calls are TRBV9 and TRBJ1-2; the D gene is possibly TRBD1 (6 bases). The CDR3 coding sequence is TGTGCCAGCAGCGTAGTAGGATGGGGGGCAAGTGGCTACACCTTC. It encodes CASSVVGWGASGYTF.